Shown below are 13 T cell receptor beta chains from a single sample sequenced in a study of pediatric ulcerative colitis. The rectum was sampled with one to two pinch biopsies at colonoscopy. Clones were read by immunoSEQ multiplex PCR, and TCRdb kept only the in-frame ones, dropping some. The sample lists under 20,000 clones; over 65% were seen once. The specimen was gut tissue. The source is a boy younger than 18 with moderate ulcerative colitis.

This rearrangement joins TRBV19 to TRBJ1-5; D unclear. Germline lookup yields CDR1 LNHDA and CDR2 SQIVND (reference sequence). The CDR3 length is 14 residues. V dropped 4 bases and J dropped 1 base, with 8 bases sitting between them. This CDR3 is CASSKTGSNQPQHF. DNA of the CDR3: TGTGCCAGTAGTAAAACTGGGAGCAATCAGCCCCAGCATTTT.

The chain employs TRBV19 and TRBJ2-1; 7 nucleotides match TRBD2. The CDR3 consists of 13 residues. V gave up 5 bases and J gave up 10 bases; unmatched junction bases: 8. Germline V gene data show CDR1 as LNHDA and CDR2 as SQIVND (reference sequence). CDR3: CASSGRESDEQFF. In DNA form, the CDR3 reads TGTGCCAGTAGTGGGCGGGAGTCCGACGAGCAGTTCTTC.

V gene TRBV6-6 combines with J gene TRBJ1-1, with a weak D call TRBD1 (5 bases). The germline V gene has CDR1 MNHNY and CDR2 SVGAGI (reference sequence). The CDR3 runs to 13 residues. The V gene lost 2 bases and the J gene lost 6 bases, with 10 bases spanning the gap. The CDR3 region is CASSYIRESEAFF. CDR3 nucleotides: TGTGCCAGCAGTTACATCAGGGAATCTGAAGCTTTCTTT.

The chain couples TRBV2 to TRBJ2-3; 14 bases are shared with TRBD2. The V gene end was trimmed by 4 bases and the J gene end by 5 bases; junction bases not matched to a gene: 5. CDR1 and CDR2 from the germline V gene are SNHLY and FYNNEI. The CDR3 extends over 16 amino acids. This chain's CDR3 is CASSVRTSGRQDTQYF. In DNA, the CDR3 is TGTGCCAGCAGTGTACGGACTAGCGGGAGGCAAGATACGCAGTATTTT. The variable domain in full, with the rest retrieved from reference TRBV2 and TRBJ2-3, is EPEVTQTPSHQVTQMGQEVILRCVPISNHLYFYWYRQILGQKVEFLVSFYNNEISEKSEIFDDQFSVERPDGSNFTLKIRSTKLEDSAMYFCASSVRTSGRQDTQYFGPGTRLTVL.

This clone was counted only a few times. The gene calls are TRBV9 and TRBJ1-4; perhaps TRBD1 as D (5 bases). This CDR3 is 14 amino acids long. Germline V gives CDR1 SGDLS, CDR2 YYNGEE. The V gene lost 0 bases and the J gene lost 10 bases, with 13 bases spanning the gap. The CDR3 spells CASSVELDGGKLFF. The CDR3 DNA reads as TGTGCCAGCAGCGTAGAGTTAGATGGGGGAAAACTGTTTTTT.

This clone was seen only a few times. This sequence joins TRBV20-1 and TRBJ1-1; D gene unclear. V was pared by 7 bases and J by 3 bases, with 9 bases between. The germline gives CDR1 DFQATT, CDR2 SNEGSKA (reference sequence). This CDR3 spans 11 amino acids. In DNA form, the CDR3 reads TGCAGTGGGACTCAAGACACTGAAGCTTTCTTT. Translated: CSGTQDTEAFF.

The chain joins TRBV5-1 to TRBJ2-7; D remains ambiguous. V lost 3 bases and J 1 base, leaving 8 bases between the germline ends. This CDR3 is 13 amino acids long. Germline loops: CDR1 SGHRS, CDR2 YFSETQ. The DNA for the CDR3 is TGCGCCAGCAGCTCTCTAGGTTCCTACGAGCAGTACTTC. It codes for CASSSLGSYEQYF.

The chain combines TRBV4-3 with TRBJ2-7; D remains ambiguous. CDR3 length: 15 residues. Trimming took off 3 bases at V and 2 bases at J, with 14 bases between the two ends. The germline V gene has CDR1 LGHNA and CDR2 YSLEER. The CDR3 coding sequence is TGCGCCAGCAGCCAGTCCGCGGTAGGACCCTACGAGCAGTACTTC. The encoded protein is CASSQSAVGPYEQYF.

This clone appeared a few times. The chain has TRBV14 and TRBJ2-5, with 11 bases that match TRBD2. The CDR3 covers 16 residues. CDR1 and CDR2 (germline): SGHDN, FVKESK. With 3 bases clipped from V and 5 bases from J, the junction kept 8 bases outside the gene matches. For the CDR3, the DNA is TGTGCCAGCAGCCAGAATCTAGCGGGAGGTTTTGAGACCCAGTACTTC. It specifies CASSQNLAGGFETQYF.

This clone came up once. V usage is TRBV2 and J usage is TRBJ2-5; D is uncertain. Germline assignment: CDR1 SNHLY and CDR2 FYNNEI. Trimming left V 7 bases short and J 6 bases short, with 18 bases between. The CDR3 runs to 14 residues. The CDR3 reads CASNRRRSDQTQYF. The CDR3 coding sequence is TGTGCCAGCAACCGAAGGCGAAGCGACCAGACCCAGTACTTC.

The gene calls are TRBV9 and TRBJ1-1; the D is unclear. Germline V gives CDR1 SGDLS, CDR2 YYNGEE. The V gene lost 1 base and the J gene lost 3 bases, with 16 bases spanning the gap. This CDR3 has 16 amino acids. Here the CDR3 reads CASSVFPQAGYTEAFF. The DNA for the CDR3 is TGTGCCAGCAGCGTATTCCCCCAGGCGGGTTACACTGAAGCTTTCTTT.

The chain has TRBV2 and TRBJ2-7; D ambiguous. The length of the CDR3 is 12 residues. CDR1 SNHLY and CDR2 FYNNEI come from the germline V gene. V gave up 6 bases and J gave up 6 bases, with 12 bases separating them. The chain's CDR3 is CASRPRSPEQYF. DNA for the CDR3: TGTGCCAGCAGGCCACGCAGCCCCGAGCAGTACTTC. Full variable domain (remainder filled in from reference TRBV2 and TRBJ2-7): EPEVTQTPSHQVTQMGQEVILRCVPISNHLYFYWYRQILGQKVEFLVSFYNNEISEKSEIFDDQFSVERPDGSNFTLKIRSTKLEDSAMYFCASRPRSPEQYFGPGTRLTVT.

This clone was counted only a few times. The J gene is TRBJ2-7, the V gene TRBV28, with D perhaps TRBD2 (8 bases). Germline V gene data show CDR1 as MDHEN and CDR2 as SYDVKM. The germline V and J ends were trimmed by 6 bases and 6 bases, with 18 bases remaining between them. The CDR3 has 14 residues. The chain's CDR3 is CASRSRQGLGEQYF. In DNA, the CDR3 is TGTGCCAGCAGGTCCCGACAGGGACTAGGCGAGCAGTACTTC.